The clone carrying this T cell receptor (beta chain) came up a few times. These data are taken from a study of blood T cell repertoires in COVID-19. The wider study: Both acute and convalescent COVID-19 samples were obtained from the United States, Italy and Spain. Nucleic acid was either cDNA or gDNA, and it came from T cells, B-cell-depleted T cells, or PBMCs.

Source study methods: The assay estimated nucleated cells by amplifying reference gene primers. Profiling relied on immunoSEQ multiplex PCR, and the TCRdb table lists in-frame clones only, not all of them. V and J calls and clone size are copied from that table; D and trimming were computed from the DNA. The table has around 200,000 clones, more than 85% seen once. Trimming shortened V by 5 bases and J by 0 bases, and 11 bases separated the two germline ends. The CDR3 has 15 residues. Germline V gene sequence: CDR1 WNHNN, CDR2 SYGVQD (reference sequence). This clonotype was sampled from a woman of 80 years or more in a cohort sampled during active or convalescent COVID-19. Sample: peripheral blood. The genes are TRBV10-1 and TRBJ1-3; no clear D gene. Here the CDR3 reads CASSTSGISGNTIYF. The CDR3 DNA reads as TGCGCCAGCAGTACATCAGGCATCTCTGGAAACACCATATATTTT.